This passage covers 27 T cell receptor beta chains from one sample sequenced in a study of T cells after yellow fever vaccination. TCRdb passed the 5' RACE reads through MiXCR, listing each CDR3 protein once. The sample has about 550,000 distinct CDR3 sequences, 15% to 20% seen once. The sample consisted of PBMCs, taken 15 days after the yellow fever booster vaccination. All receptors derive from a man aged 30-40 years who received the YFV17D yellow fever vaccine.

This chain joins TRBV20-1 and TRBJ1-3, with D unclear. The CDR3 totals 14 residues. Germline values: CDR1 DFQATT, CDR2 SNEGSKA (reference sequence). Trimming stripped 2 bases from V and 0 bases from J, with 8 bases between. CDR3 sequence reads: CSARHHSSGNTIYF. CDR3 nucleotides: TGCAGTGCTAGACACCACAGCTCTGGAAACACCATATATTTT.

This clonotype was seen repeatedly, ten times or more. The chain couples TRBV27 to TRBJ2-7; D gene uncertain. The V and J ends lost 3 bases and 3 bases respectively, with 9 bases between them. This CDR3 is built from 13 residues. Germline V gene sequence: CDR1 MNHEY, CDR2 SMNVEV (reference sequence). The CDR3 is CASSFRPDYEQYF. CDR3 DNA sequence: TGTGCCAGCAGTTTTCGTCCAGACTACGAGCAGTACTTC.

This clonotype was picked up a small number of times. The gene calls are TRBV28 and TRBJ2-1; possibly TRBD2 for D (6 bases). Germline values: CDR1 MDHEN, CDR2 SYDVKM. CDR3 length: 13 residues. Trimming took off 6 bases at V and 8 bases at J, with 14 bases between the two ends. The CDR3: CASRTGVLYEQFF. In nucleotides, the CDR3 is TGTGCCAGCAGGACGGGAGTTTTATATGAGCAGTTCTTC.

This clonotype turned up a few times. The CDR3 DNA reads as TGTGCCAGCAGCTTTCTCGATAGCGGGAGAGGCCACTACGAGCAGTACTTC. Its translation is CASSFLDSGRGHYEQYF. This chain uses TRBV7-2 with TRBJ2-7; 9 bases fit TRBD2. V was clipped by 3 bases and J by 3 bases; unmatched bases: 12. Germline assignment: CDR1 SGHTA and CDR2 FQGNSA. The CDR3 loop spans 17 amino acids.

The J gene is TRBJ2-1, the V gene TRBV7-2, with TRBD2 identical over 9 bases. Germline CDR1 and CDR2: SGHTA and FQGNSA. This CDR3 is 16 amino acids long. Losses at the gene ends were 1 base for V and 9 bases for J; bases not matched to a gene: 10. The CDR3 region has the DNA TGTGCCAGCAGCTTAGTGACGGGCGGGAGGGAAAGTGAGCAGTTCTTC. This encodes CASSLVTGGRESEQFF.

This clonotype was seen more than once but under ten times. The gene calls are TRBV10-3 and TRBJ2-3, with TRBD1 matching 11 bases. CDR1 and CDR2 from the germline V gene are ENHRY and SYGVKD. V shed 6 bases, J shed 4 bases, and the junction held 6 bases outside the gene matches. The CDR3 loop spans 15 amino acids. The CDR3 sequence: CAIREGTGGADTQYF. The CDR3 bases are TGTGCCATCAGGGAAGGGACAGGGGGAGCAGATACGCAGTATTTT.

At least ten counts were recorded for this clonotype. The chain couples TRBV9 to TRBJ2-2, with 12 bases aligning to TRBD2. Per the germline V gene, CDR1 is SGDLS and CDR2 is YYNGEE. CDR3 length equals 16 residues. Trimming took 2 bases from V and 5 from J; bases not matched to a gene: 4. CDR3 nucleotides: TGTGCCAGCAGCGTTACTAGCGGGGGGAGAACCGGGGAGCTGTTTTTT. This gives the protein CASSVTSGGRTGELFF.

This clonotype was seen just once. CDR3 residues: CASSSKGAVSYEQYF. The CDR3 nucleotides are TGTGCCAGCAGCTCAAAGGGAGCAGTATCCTACGAGCAGTACTTC. The V and J genes are TRBV5-4 and TRBJ2-7, with D perhaps TRBD2 (5 bases). This CDR3 spans 15 amino acids. The germline V gene encodes CDR1 SGHNT and CDR2 YYREEE (reference sequence). Trimming shortened V by 3 bases and J by 1 base, and 14 bases separated the two germline ends. Variable domain in full (rest from reference TRBV5-4 and TRBJ2-7): ETGVTQSPTHLIKTRGQQVTLRCSSQSGHNTVSWYQQALGQGPQFIFQYYREEENGRGNFPPRFSGLQFPNYSSELNVNALELDDSALYLCASSSKGAVSYEQYFGPGTRLTVT.

The J gene is TRBJ2-1, the V gene TRBV9, with D perhaps TRBD2 (6 bases). This CDR3 has 15 residues. V lost 2 bases to trimming and J lost 6 bases, with 15 bases between them. Germline values: CDR1 SGDLS, CDR2 YYNGEE. The CDR3 nucleotides are TGTGCCAGCAGCGTCCAGCGGGTATCTCTCAATGAGCAGTTCTTC. Translating gives CASSVQRVSLNEQFF. The full variable domain, in which reference TRBV9 and TRBJ2-1 provide the parts outside the CDR3, is DSGVTQTPKHLITATGQRVTLRCSPRSGDLSVYWYQQSLDQGLQFLIQYYNGEERAKGNILERFSAQQFPDLHSELNLSSLELGDSALYFCASSVQRVSLNEQFFGPGTRLTVL.

The CDR3 DNA reads TGTGCCAGCAGAGGCGACAGTAGTCGGAACATTCAGTACTTC. This gives the protein CASRGDSSRNIQYF. The chain carries TRBV2 and TRBJ2-4, with D perhaps matching TRBD1 (5 bases). V shed 6 bases and J shed 7 bases, with 16 bases lying between them. The CDR3 length is 14 residues. The germline CDR1 and CDR2 sequences are SNHLY and FYNNEI.

The chain couples TRBV12-3 or TRBV12-4 to TRBJ1-2; 10 bases are a match to TRBD1. Trimming took 7 bases from V and 4 from J; bases not matched to a gene: 9. CDR3 length equals 15 residues. In DNA form, the CDR3 reads TGTGCCAGCAAAGTTAGGACAGGGGGGACCTATGGCTACACCTTC. This translates into CASKVRTGGTYGYTF.

The table lists this clonotype with a few counts. This chain joins TRBV5-1 and TRBJ2-1; a possible D gene is TRBD2 (5 bases). The CDR3 runs 12 residues. Trimming stripped 4 bases from V and 9 bases from J, with 11 bases between. CDR1 and CDR2 (germline): SGHRS, YFSETQ. The CDR3 region is CASSPIGVEQFF. The CDR3 nucleotides are TGCGCCAGCAGCCCTATCGGGGTTGAGCAGTTCTTC.

This clonotype has only one observation. This chain connects TRBV27 to TRBJ2-7; the D is unclear. The germline gives CDR1 MNHEY, CDR2 SMNVEV (reference sequence). Trimming pared 4 bases from V and 3 bases from J, leaving 16 bases between. The CDR3 contains 15 residues. The chain's CDR3 is CASSSPGSVGYEQYF. The CDR3 DNA sequence: TGTGCCAGCAGTTCTCCCGGTTCTGTCGGCTACGAGCAGTACTTC.

This clonotype was observed a few times. The V call is TRBV10-2, the J call TRBJ1-5; D is uncertain. The V end was cut by 2 bases, the J end by 10 bases, with 9 bases between. The CDR3 spans 12 residues. Germline assignment: CDR1 WSHSY and CDR2 SAAADI. The CDR3 coding sequence is TGCGCCAGCAGTGAGCCCCCGGGACCCCAGCATTTT. Amino acids: CASSEPPGPQHF.

This clonotype has a handful of counts. The CDR3: CSAREVKETQYF. The CDR3 nucleotides read TGCAGTGCTAGAGAAGTGAAAGAGACCCAGTACTTC. V usage is TRBV20-1 and J usage is TRBJ2-5; no firm D call. The germline V and J ends were trimmed by 0 bases and 3 bases, with 5 bases remaining between them. The CDR3 covers 12 residues. Germline values: CDR1 DFQATT, CDR2 SNEGSKA (reference sequence).

This rearrangement joins TRBV9 to TRBJ1-6; D call uncertain. The V end was cut by 3 bases, the J end by 13 bases, with 14 bases between. CDR3 size: 13 residues. Germline CDR1 is SGDLS and CDR2 is YYNGEE. Here the CDR3 reads CASSGGVKAPLHF. The CDR3 DNA reads TGTGCCAGCAGCGGCGGGGTTAAGGCGCCCCTCCACTTT.

This clonotype was seen a handful of times. The chain joins TRBV20-1 to TRBJ2-1, with a weak D call TRBD1 (5 bases). Trimming removed 6 bases at V and 2 bases at J, with 11 bases between. In germline, CDR1 is DFQATT, CDR2 SNEGSKA (reference sequence). The CDR3 is made up of 13 amino acids. The CDR3 loop reads CSAPRQPYNEQFF. The CDR3 nucleotides read TGCAGTGCGCCAAGACAGCCCTACAATGAGCAGTTCTTC.

Only a few counts were recorded for this clonotype. The chain links TRBV12-3 or TRBV12-4 to TRBJ2-3, with D possibly being TRBD1 (5 bases). The V gene lost 7 bases and the J gene lost 5 bases, with 16 bases spanning the gap. The CDR3 runs 14 residues. The CDR3 DNA follows: TGTGCCAGCACCCAGGGTAGGGGTAAAGATACGCAGTATTTT. As protein: CASTQGRGKDTQYF.

This chain links TRBV6-1 with TRBJ2-5; 10 bases agree with TRBD2. CDR1 is MNHNS and CDR2 is SASEGT in the germline V gene. CDR3 length: 14 amino acids. V lost 6 bases to trimming and J lost 5 bases; unmatched junction nucleotides: 6. The CDR3 sequence: CASRGLAGDETQYF. The CDR3, as DNA: TGTGCCAGCAGGGGGCTAGCGGGAGACGAGACCCAGTACTTC.

The chain links TRBV27 to TRBJ2-3, with D possibly matching TRBD1 (6 bases). Trimming left V 3 bases short and J 10 bases short, with 14 bases between. This CDR3 spans 13 amino acids. The germline V gene encodes CDR1 MNHEY and CDR2 SMNVEV (reference sequence). CDR3 in amino acids: CASSFRTAGAQYF. The DNA of the CDR3 is TGTGCCAGCAGTTTCCGGACAGCAGGGGCGCAGTATTTT.

The chain combines TRBV7-9 with TRBJ2-7, with 16 positions matching TRBD2. The CDR3 runs to 17 residues. The germline gives CDR1 SEHNR, CDR2 FQNEAQ (reference sequence). V gave up 10 bases and J gave up 6 bases; unmatched junction bases: 15. CDR3 in amino acids: CATIGTSGRAVEIEQYF. DNA of the CDR3: TGTGCCACCATCGGGACTAGCGGGAGGGCCGTGGAGATCGAGCAGTACTTC.

The V and J genes are TRBV28 and TRBJ2-5, with 8 positions matching TRBD2. The ends lost 4 bases at V and 4 bases at J; junction bases unmatched: 8. The CDR3 runs to 15 residues. Germline CDR1 reads MDHEN; CDR2 reads SYDVKM. CDR3 bases: TGTGCCAGCAGTTCCCTAGCGGGTGGGGCAGAGACCCAGTACTTC. Protein product: CASSSLAGGAETQYF.

V usage is TRBV10-3 and J usage is TRBJ2-7; TRBD2 matches 7 bases. This CDR3 is built from 12 residues. Germline CDR1 ENHRY, CDR2 SYGVKD. The trim removed 8 bases at V and 3 bases at J, leaving 4 bases unmatched. CDR3 DNA sequence: TGTGCCATCGAGACTAGCAACTACGAGCAGTACTTC. Protein sequence: CAIETSNYEQYF.

This clonotype was counted a few times. This chain uses TRBV12-3 or TRBV12-4 with TRBJ2-5; TRBD2 is a possible D gene (6 bases). V was trimmed by 4 bases and J by 4 bases, leaving 16 bases between them. The CDR3 totals 15 residues. Here the CDR3 reads CASSSGTPIRETQYF. In DNA form, the CDR3 reads TGTGCCAGCAGTTCCGGGACTCCTATAAGAGAGACCCAGTACTTC.

This clonotype was counted only a few times. CDR3 sequence: CASIGESDYNEQFF. CDR3 in DNA: TGTGCCAGCATCGGGGAGTCTGATTACAATGAGCAGTTCTTC. This sequence joins TRBV4-2 and TRBJ2-1; weak D call: TRBD2 (5 bases). Germline V gene lookup returns CDR1 LGHNA and CDR2 YNFKEQ. The CDR3 runs to 14 residues. Trimming shortened V by 7 bases and J by 4 bases, and 14 bases separated the two germline ends.

This clonotype has a single count. CDR3 in amino acids: CASSPLSTTGGNEQYF. Here the CDR3 DNA reads TGTGCCAGCAGTCCCCTCTCAACCACAGGGGGGAACGAGCAGTACTTC. The V call is TRBV27, the J call TRBJ2-7; 8 bases match TRBD1. Germline lookup yields CDR1 MNHEY and CDR2 SMNVEV (reference sequence). The CDR3 has 16 residues. V lost 5 bases to trimming and J lost 5 bases; unmatched junction nucleotides: 14.

This clonotype was seen a handful of times. This chain links TRBV7-2 with TRBJ2-1; 8 bases are a match to TRBD2. The CDR3 loop spans 16 amino acids. The junction had 8 bases not matched to a gene; V was cut back by 5 bases and J by 2 bases. Germline CDR1 reads SGHTA; CDR2 reads FQGNSA. The CDR3 coding sequence is TGTGCCAGCAGCCCGGGGAGCGGGGGAACCTACAATGAGCAGTTCTTC. This translates into CASSPGSGGTYNEQFF.